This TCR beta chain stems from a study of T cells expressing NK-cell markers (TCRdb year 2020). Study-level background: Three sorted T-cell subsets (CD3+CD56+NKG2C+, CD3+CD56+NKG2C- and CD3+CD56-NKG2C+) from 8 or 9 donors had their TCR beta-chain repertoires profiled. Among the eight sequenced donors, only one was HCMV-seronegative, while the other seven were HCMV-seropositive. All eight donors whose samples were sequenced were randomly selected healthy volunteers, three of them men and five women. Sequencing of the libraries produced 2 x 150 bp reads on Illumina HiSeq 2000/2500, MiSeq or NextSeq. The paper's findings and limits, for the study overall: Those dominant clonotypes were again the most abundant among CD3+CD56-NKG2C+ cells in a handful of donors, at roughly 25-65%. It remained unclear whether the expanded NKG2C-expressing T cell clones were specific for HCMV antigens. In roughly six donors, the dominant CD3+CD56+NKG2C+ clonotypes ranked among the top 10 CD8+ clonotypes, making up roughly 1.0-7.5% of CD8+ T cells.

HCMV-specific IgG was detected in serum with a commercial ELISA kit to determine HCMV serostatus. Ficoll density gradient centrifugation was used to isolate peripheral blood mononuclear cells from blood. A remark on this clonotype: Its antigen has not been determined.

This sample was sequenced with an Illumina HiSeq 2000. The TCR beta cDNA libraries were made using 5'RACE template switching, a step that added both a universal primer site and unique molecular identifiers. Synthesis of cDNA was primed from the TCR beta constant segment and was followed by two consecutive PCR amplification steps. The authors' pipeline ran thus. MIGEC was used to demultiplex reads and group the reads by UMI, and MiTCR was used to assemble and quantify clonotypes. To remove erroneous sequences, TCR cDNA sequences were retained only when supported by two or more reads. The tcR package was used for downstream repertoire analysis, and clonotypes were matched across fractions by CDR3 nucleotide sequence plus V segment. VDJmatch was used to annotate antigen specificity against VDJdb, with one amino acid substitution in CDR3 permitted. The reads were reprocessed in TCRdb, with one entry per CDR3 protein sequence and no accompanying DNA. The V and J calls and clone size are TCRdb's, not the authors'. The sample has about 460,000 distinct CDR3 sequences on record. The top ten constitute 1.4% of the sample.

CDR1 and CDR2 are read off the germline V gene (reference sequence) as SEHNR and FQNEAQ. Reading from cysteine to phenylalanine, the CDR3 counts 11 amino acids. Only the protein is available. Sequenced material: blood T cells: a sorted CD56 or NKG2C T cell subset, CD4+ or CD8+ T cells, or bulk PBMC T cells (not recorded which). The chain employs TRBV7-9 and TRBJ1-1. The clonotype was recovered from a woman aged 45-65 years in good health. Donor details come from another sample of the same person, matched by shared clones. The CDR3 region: CASSFGLGAFF.